The 18 T cell receptor beta chains below all came from one sample that was sequenced in a study of T-cell reconstitution after alpha-beta-depleted transplantation in children. A library of TCRbeta sequences, prepared with unique molecular identifiers, was generated. TCRdb re-analysed the PCR reads in MiXCR, keeping a single row per CDR3 protein. The profile shows 150,000 to 200,000 distinct CDR3 sequences, 5% to 6.5% of them singletons. The sequences come from PBMCs, collected before TCRalphabeta/CD19-depleted stem cell transplant. These receptors originate from a girl under three years old with combined immunodeficiency, due to receive a stem cell transplant.

This clonotype was counted ten times or more. The rearrangement uses TRBV29-1 and TRBJ1-1; D gene unclear. The CDR3 spans 14 residues. Germline CDR1 and CDR2: SQVTM and ANQGSEA. The V and J ends lost 4 bases and 0 bases respectively, with 12 bases between them. The CDR3 region is CSVGGPGMNTEAFF. The CDR3 DNA reads TGCAGCGTTGGAGGGCCGGGGATGAACACTGAAGCTTTCTTT.

This clonotype was found many times. V and J are TRBV7-8 and TRBJ1-5; D unresolved. The CDR3 sequence is 16 residues long. Germline loops: CDR1 SGHVS, CDR2 FQNEAQ. The V and J ends lost 3 bases and 0 bases respectively, with 12 bases between them. CDR3 residues: CASSFWARYSNQPQHF. The CDR3 bases are TGTGCCAGCAGCTTCTGGGCCAGATATAGCAATCAGCCCCAGCATTTT.

This clonotype occurred many times. The CDR3 nucleotides read TGTGCCAGCAGAAACAGGGGGCCTTGGACGGATACGCAGTATTTT. This codes for CASRNRGPWTDTQYF. This chain joins TRBV6-1 and TRBJ2-3; 9 bases line up with TRBD1. The germline gives CDR1 MNHNS, CDR2 SASEGT. The CDR3 extends over 15 amino acids. The trim removed 6 bases at V and 6 bases at J, leaving 10 bases unmatched.

This clonotype was seen repeatedly, ten times or more. V and J are TRBV29-1 and TRBJ1-1; D is uncertain. V shed 5 bases and J shed 1 base, with 8 bases lying between them. CDR1 and CDR2 (germline): SQVTM, ANQGSEA. The CDR3 sequence is 12 residues long. CDR3 residues: CSVYPWNTEAFF. The CDR3 nucleotides read TGCAGCGTTTACCCTTGGAACACTGAAGCTTTCTTT.

This clonotype has a count of ten or more. The CDR3 is CSVAGGGSLYEQYF. For the CDR3, the DNA is TGCAGCGTCGCAGGGGGGGGGTCCCTGTACGAGCAGTACTTC. The genes are TRBV29-1 and TRBJ2-7; D possibly matches TRBD1 or TRBD2 (7 bases each). The CDR3 runs 14 residues. Germline V gene data show CDR1 as SQVTM and CDR2 as ANQGSEA. Trimming removed 6 bases from V and 4 bases from J, with 19 bases in between.

There are many counts of this clonotype. V and J are TRBV7-9 and TRBJ2-1; 14 positions match TRBD2. V lost 10 bases to trimming and J lost 7 bases; unmatched junction nucleotides: 6. This CDR3 is 14 amino acids long. Germline CDR1 and CDR2: SEHNR and FQNEAQ (reference sequence). DNA of the CDR3: TGTGCCACGGGGACTAGCGGGAGCCCTAATGAGCAGTTCTTC. Translation: CATGTSGSPNEQFF.

This chain links TRBV29-1 with TRBJ1-2, with a weak D call TRBD1 (6 bases). The CDR3 covers 15 residues. Germline assignment: CDR1 SQVTM and CDR2 ANQGSEA. Trimming left V 4 bases short and J 4 bases short, with 19 bases between. The CDR3 sequence is CSVAPPDRILYGYTF. CDR3 bases: TGCAGCGTTGCACCACCTGACAGGATCCTCTATGGCTACACCTTC.

This clonotype was detected many times. The V gene is TRBV5-1, the J gene TRBJ2-5; TRBD2 matches at 9 bases. The CDR3 has 14 amino acids. V lost 4 bases, J lost 5 bases, and 6 bases stayed unmatched. CDR1 is SGHRS, CDR2 YFSETQ, per germline. The CDR3 DNA sequence: TGCGCCAGCAGCGAATTAGCGGGGGCGGAGACCCAGTACTTC. This gives the protein CASSELAGAETQYF.

The sample holds one count of this clonotype. The rearrangement joins TRBV7-3 to TRBJ2-1, with TRBD2 matching 8 bases. Germline V gene sequence: CDR1 SGHTA, CDR2 FQGTGA. The CDR3 is 14 amino acids. The J segment lost 13 bases and the V segment lost 3 bases, leaving 11 bases of the junction unmatched. The CDR3: CASSLVGTRSEQFF. CDR3 nucleotide sequence: TGTGCCAGCAGCTTGGTGGGGACTAGGAGCGAACAGTTCTTC.

This clonotype has a count of ten or more. This sequence joins TRBV5-1 and TRBJ2-5, with 15 bases matching TRBD2. Germline-derived CDR1 and CDR2 are SGHRS and YFSETQ. CDR3 size: 15 residues. Trimming cost V 5 bases and J 5 bases; bases outside gene matches: 4. The CDR3, as DNA: TGCGCCAGCAGTCGAGGACTAGCGGGGGGGGAGACCCAGTACTTC. This gives the protein CASSRGLAGGETQYF.

At least ten counts were recorded for this clonotype. The chain carries TRBV29-1 and TRBJ2-1; D remains unclear. Per the germline V gene, CDR1 is SQVTM and CDR2 is ANQGSEA. The V and J ends lost 4 bases and 8 bases respectively, with 9 bases between them. This CDR3 has 11 amino acids. The CDR3: CSVVEWDEQFF. CDR3 bases: TGCAGCGTTGTCGAGTGGGATGAGCAGTTCTTC.

This clonotype was counted ten times or more. The chain uses TRBV29-1 and TRBJ2-1; D gene ambiguous. This CDR3 comprises 10 residues. Trimming stripped 3 bases from V and 8 bases from J, with 5 bases between. Germline assignment: CDR1 SQVTM and CDR2 ANQGSEA. CDR3 in DNA: TGCAGCGTTGATAGTTATGAGCAGTTCTTC. Protein: CSVDSYEQFF.

This clonotype has ten or more counts. This chain links TRBV28 with TRBJ2-3; D is unresolved. Looked up from germline, CDR1 is MDHEN and CDR2 is SYDVKM. The CDR3 contains 15 residues. V was pared by 5 bases and J by 5 bases, with 17 bases between. CDR3 nucleotides: TGTGCCAGCAGTACTGAGACATCAGGTAGAGATACGCAGTATTTT. This sequence encodes CASSTETSGRDTQYF.

This chain joins TRBV7-9 and TRBJ2-1; 10 bases map to TRBD2. Germline V gives CDR1 SEHNR, CDR2 FQNEAQ (reference sequence). Losses at the gene ends were 4 bases for V and 8 bases for J; bases not matched to a gene: 5. The CDR3 is 14 residues long. The CDR3 region is CASSWASGGDEQFF. CDR3 coding DNA: TGTGCCAGCAGCTGGGCTAGCGGGGGCGATGAGCAGTTCTTC.

In its sample, this clonotype was seen many times. This sequence joins TRBV24-1 and TRBJ2-6, with D perhaps matching TRBD1 (6 bases). V was trimmed by 1 base and J by 1 base, leaving 10 bases between them. Germline V gene data show CDR1 as KGHDR and CDR2 as SFDVKD. The CDR3 covers 17 residues. The CDR3 bases are TGTGCCACCAGTGATTTAAAACAGGGATCTGGGGCCAACGTCCTGACTTTC. It encodes CATSDLKQGSGANVLTF.

This clonotype has at least ten counts. The rearrangement joins TRBV15 to TRBJ2-4; 8 bases agree with TRBD1. In germline, CDR1 is LNHNV, CDR2 YYDKDF (reference sequence). This CDR3 contains 13 residues. V shed 11 bases, J shed 0 bases, and the junction held 3 bases outside the gene matches. Here the CDR3 reads CAAGTGAKNIQYF. In DNA form, the CDR3 reads TGTGCCGCCGGGACAGGAGCCAAAAACATTCAGTACTTC.

This sequence joins TRBV7-6 and TRBJ2-1; D call uncertain. The CDR3 is 12 residues long. Trimming took off 6 bases at V and 5 bases at J, with 8 bases between the two ends. Looked up from germline, CDR1 is SGHVS and CDR2 is FNYEAQ. CDR3 sequence reads: CASSSNDNEQFF. DNA for the CDR3: TGTGCCAGCAGTTCGAATGACAATGAGCAGTTCTTC.

This clonotype was observed many times. This sequence joins TRBV4-3 and TRBJ1-1; unclear D gene. This CDR3 comprises 13 residues. Per germline, CDR1 LGHNA and CDR2 YSLEER. The V and J ends lost 5 bases and 1 base respectively, with 8 bases between them. The CDR3 sequence: CASSSQENTEAFF. CDR3 coding DNA: TGCGCCAGCAGCTCTCAGGAGAACACTGAAGCTTTCTTT.